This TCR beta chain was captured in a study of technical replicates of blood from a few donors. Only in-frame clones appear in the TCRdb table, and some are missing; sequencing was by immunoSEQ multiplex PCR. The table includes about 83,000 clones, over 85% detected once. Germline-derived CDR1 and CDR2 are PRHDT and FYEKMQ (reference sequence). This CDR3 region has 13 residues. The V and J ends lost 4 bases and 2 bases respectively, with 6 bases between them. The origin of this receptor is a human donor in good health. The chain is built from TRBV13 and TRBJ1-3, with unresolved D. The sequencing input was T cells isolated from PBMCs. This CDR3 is CASSYRAGNTIYF. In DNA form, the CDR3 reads TGTGCCAGCAGCTACCGGGCTGGAAACACCATATATTTT.